Shown below are 31 T cell receptor beta chains from a single sample sequenced in a study of T-cell reconstitution after alpha-beta-depleted transplantation in children. Unique molecular identifiers tagged the TCRbeta library. One entry per CDR3 protein, called by TCRdb with MiXCR from the PCR reads. The sample has about 540,000 distinct CDR3 sequences, about a sixth seen once; the top ten hold roughly 3.3%. Source: PBMCs from the stem cell graft donor, taken from the stem cell graft. Receptor source: a human donor who donated a stem cell graft to a child with acute lymphoblastic leukemia.

This clonotype was detected only a few times. The genes are TRBV12-3 or TRBV12-4 and TRBJ2-3, with TRBD2 matching over 8 bases. The V gene end was trimmed by 3 bases and the J gene end by 5 bases; junction bases not matched to a gene: 4. CDR3 length: 14 amino acids. The CDR3 is CASSLRLAKDTQYF. Here the CDR3 DNA reads TGTGCCAGCAGTTTGAGACTAGCGAAAGATACGCAGTATTTT.

The chain uses TRBV5-1 and TRBJ2-3; 11 bases align to TRBD2. From germline, CDR1 is SGHRS and CDR2 YFSETQ. CDR3 length equals 17 residues. The trim removed 4 bases at V and 3 bases at J, leaving 10 bases unmatched. CDR3 sequence (DNA): TGCGCCAGCAGCCAGGGGACTAGCGGTTACTCAACAGATACGCAGTATTTT. It yields the protein CASSQGTSGYSTDTQYF.

This clonotype came up a few times. This chain uses TRBV20-1 with TRBJ1-1; tentative D call: TRBD1 (6 bases). Per germline, CDR1 DFQATT and CDR2 SNEGSKA (reference sequence). The V and J ends lost 3 bases and 0 bases respectively, with 17 bases between them. This CDR3 region has 16 residues. CDR3 sequence: CSASDRKVPMNTEAFF. The CDR3 coding sequence is TGCAGTGCTAGCGACAGGAAAGTACCCATGAACACTGAAGCTTTCTTT.

This clonotype was observed a few times. The gene calls are TRBV27 and TRBJ2-1, with D possibly being TRBD2 (5 bases). The CDR3 loop spans 15 amino acids. V lost 7 bases and J 2 bases, leaving 15 bases between the germline ends. Per germline, CDR1 MNHEY and CDR2 SMNVEV (reference sequence). The CDR3 sequence is CASTPQGSAYNEQFF. In nucleotides, the CDR3 is TGTGCCAGCACCCCCCAAGGGAGTGCCTACAATGAGCAGTTCTTC.

This chain joins TRBV12-3 or TRBV12-4 and TRBJ1-1; possibly TRBD1 for D (5 bases). The CDR3 has 16 residues. Trimming removed 3 bases at V and 1 base at J, with 15 bases between. The DNA for the CDR3 is TGTGCCAGCAGTTTTCGGGGCGCCTCGGGGAACACTGAAGCTTTCTTT. It encodes CASSFRGASGNTEAFF.

This clonotype has more than one count but fewer than ten. This chain joins TRBV20-1 and TRBJ2-6; D is uncertain. Trimming took 3 bases from V and 4 from J, leaving 10 bases between them. The CDR3 runs 14 residues. Germline-derived CDR1 and CDR2 are DFQATT and SNEGSKA (reference sequence). DNA of the CDR3: TGCAGTGCTAGTCGCCCTTCAGGGGCCAACGTCCTGACTTTC. It yields the protein CSASRPSGANVLTF.

The rearrangement uses TRBV11-1 and TRBJ1-5, with a possible D match to TRBD1 (6 bases). Per germline, CDR1 SGHAT and CDR2 FQDESV (reference sequence). CDR3 size: 19 residues. V was pared by 0 bases and J by 4 bases, with 22 bases between. The CDR3 protein is CASSLALISGDTQNQPQHF. The CDR3 nucleotides are TGTGCCAGCAGCTTAGCGCTTATTTCGGGGGACACACAGAATCAGCCCCAGCATTTT.

This chain joins TRBV5-1 and TRBJ2-7, with TRBD2 matching over 7 bases. The CDR3 totals 14 residues. The V gene end was trimmed by 4 bases and the J gene end by 0 bases; junction bases not matched to a gene: 4. Germline CDR1 and CDR2: SGHRS and YFSETQ. CDR3 loop: CASSVRDYSYEQYF. CDR3 nucleotide sequence: TGCGCCAGCAGCGTCCGGGACTACTCCTACGAGCAGTACTTC.

The chain couples TRBV20-1 to TRBJ2-3; 10 nucleotides line up with TRBD1. The CDR3 spans 20 residues. Germline V gene lookup returns CDR1 DFQATT and CDR2 SNEGSKA (reference sequence). CDR3 in DNA: TGCCAAGGACAGGGGGTTATTGAGACATCAGTTACTCTTAGCACAGATACGCAGTATTTT. The encoded protein is CQGQGVIETSVTLSTDTQYF.

This clonotype was detected only a few times. The V and J genes are TRBV25-1 and TRBJ2-1; D is undetermined. This CDR3 spans 12 amino acids. Germline loops: CDR1 MGHDK, CDR2 SYGVNS. Trimming removed 2 bases at V and 10 bases at J, with 9 bases between. The CDR3 coding sequence is TGTGCCAGCAGTGAAGGTCCGAACGAGCAGTTCTTC. Its protein product is CASSEGPNEQFF.

V is TRBV14 and J is TRBJ2-1; no firm D call. The germline gives CDR1 SGHDN, CDR2 FVKESK. This CDR3 region has 14 residues. V lost 3 bases, J lost 1 base, and 7 bases lay in between. The CDR3 DNA reads TGTGCCAGCAGCCAGCTACCATCCTACAATGAGCAGTTCTTC. Translation gives CASSQLPSYNEQFF.

The rearrangement links TRBV6-5 to TRBJ2-2, with TRBD2 matching over 12 bases. The CDR3 length is 17 residues. The trim removed 0 bases at V and 6 bases at J, leaving 5 bases unmatched. The germline V gene encodes CDR1 MNHEY and CDR2 SVGAGI. The CDR3 reads CASSYSRLAGGPGELFF. DNA for the CDR3: TGTGCCAGCAGTTACTCACGGCTAGCGGGAGGGCCCGGGGAGCTGTTTTTT.

This clonotype was observed a few times. The chain uses TRBV30 and TRBJ2-2, with D uncertain. Looked up from germline, CDR1 is GTSNPN and CDR2 is SVGIG (reference sequence). The CDR3 totals 12 residues. V lost 8 bases and J 6 bases, leaving 13 bases between the germline ends. The CDR3: CAGDSWPGELFF. In nucleotides, the CDR3 is TGTGCCGGGGATTCTTGGCCCGGGGAGCTGTTTTTT.

V and J are TRBV7-2 and TRBJ2-1, with 10 nucleotides matching TRBD2. V shed 6 bases, J shed 11 bases, and the junction held 16 bases outside the gene matches. This CDR3 has 16 residues. CDR1 is SGHTA and CDR2 is FQGNSA in the germline V gene. This chain's CDR3 is CASSLTTSGALDKQFF. CDR3 nucleotide sequence: TGTGCCAGCAGTCTCACAACTAGCGGGGCCTTAGATAAGCAGTTCTTC.

This clonotype was counted a few times. The chain uses TRBV5-5 and TRBJ2-7; the D gene is possibly TRBD1 (5 bases). The CDR3 contains 15 residues. From germline, CDR1 is SGHKS and CDR2 YYEKEE (reference sequence). V lost 1 base to trimming and J lost 2 bases, with 13 bases between them. The CDR3 is CASSLTGPPTYEQYF. In nucleotides, the CDR3 is TGTGCCAGCAGCTTGACAGGCCCCCCCACCTACGAGCAGTACTTC. The entire variable domain, with the rest obtained from reference TRBV5-5 and TRBJ2-7, is as follows: DAGVTQSPTHLIKTRGQQVTLRCSPISGHKSVSWYQQVLGQGPQFIFQYYEKEERGRGNFPDRFSARQFPNYSSELNVNALLLGDSALYLCASSLTGPPTYEQYFGPGTRLTVT.

This clonotype was counted between two and nine times. The chain joins TRBV5-1 to TRBJ2-1, with no clear D. Looked up from germline, CDR1 is SGHRS and CDR2 is YFSETQ. The CDR3 length is 12 residues. The V and J ends lost 0 bases and 9 bases respectively, with 7 bases between them. CDR3 DNA: TGCGCCAGCAGCTTGGGGCAGACTGAGCAGTTCTTC. It is translated as CASSLGQTEQFF.

The chain carries TRBV27 and TRBJ1-1; D is perhaps TRBD1 (5 bases). Trimming left V 6 bases short and J 4 bases short, with 15 bases between. In germline, CDR1 is MNHEY, CDR2 SMNVEV (reference sequence). The CDR3 consists of 14 residues. For the CDR3, the DNA is TGTGCCAGCAGGTTCTCCGGGGGGTCCACTGAAGCTTTCTTT. It yields the protein CASRFSGGSTEAFF.

This clonotype was detected a few times. The CDR3 loop reads CASSTLVSGETQYF. The DNA for the CDR3 is TGTGCCAGCAGTACTTTAGTGAGCGGGGAGACCCAGTACTTC. The J gene is TRBJ2-5, the V gene TRBV12-3 or TRBV12-4; TRBD2 might be the D (6 bases). The CDR3 consists of 14 residues. Trimming stripped 5 bases from V and 5 bases from J, with 15 bases between.

V gene TRBV7-6 combines with J gene TRBJ2-3; 10 bases align to TRBD1. The CDR3 spans 16 residues. Trimming removed 1 base from V and 6 bases from J; junction bases left unmatched: 7. Germline CDR1 SGHVS, CDR2 FNYEAQ. CDR3 nucleotides: TGTGCCAGCAGCTTAGGATGGACAGGGGGGAAGGATACGCAGTATTTT. Translation: CASSLGWTGGKDTQYF.

This chain's CDR3 is CSARVLGQTYNEQFF. CDR3 coding DNA: TGCAGTGCTAGGGTTTTGGGACAGACATACAATGAGCAGTTCTTC. The chain couples TRBV20-1 to TRBJ2-1; TRBD1 agrees at 7 bases. From germline, CDR1 is DFQATT and CDR2 SNEGSKA (reference sequence). This CDR3 has 15 residues. J lost 4 bases, V lost 3 bases, and 9 bases had no gene match.

This rearrangement joins TRBV10-3 to TRBJ1-1; maybe TRBD1 (5 bases). Germline V lookup: CDR1 ENHRY, CDR2 SYGVKD. The V gene lost 3 bases and the J gene lost 0 bases, with 20 bases spanning the gap. This CDR3 is built from 18 residues. The chain's CDR3 is CAISELPWGDAVNTEAFF. The CDR3 nucleotides are TGTGCCATCAGTGAACTCCCTTGGGGGGACGCGGTGAACACTGAAGCTTTCTTT.

This clonotype occurred a few times. The chain couples TRBV9 to TRBJ2-1, with D unclear. CDR3 length equals 16 residues. The V gene's germline CDR1 is SGDLS and CDR2 YYNGEE. V dropped 2 bases and J dropped 2 bases, with 14 bases sitting between them. In DNA form, the CDR3 reads TGTGCCAGCAGCGTTAGTCTAGTCAATACCTACAATGAGCAGTTCTTC. It is translated as CASSVSLVNTYNEQFF.

This clonotype has more than one count but fewer than ten. This chain connects TRBV7-6 to TRBJ2-7, with D possibly TRBD1 on 6 matching bases. Trimming pared 2 bases from V and 4 bases from J, leaving 12 bases between. This CDR3 contains 14 residues. From germline, CDR1 is SGHVS and CDR2 FNYEAQ. CDR3 in amino acids: CASSLNRDPYEQYF. The CDR3 nucleotides are TGTGCCAGCAGCTTAAACAGGGACCCATACGAGCAGTACTTC.

This clonotype has just a few counts. The V gene is TRBV5-1, the J gene TRBJ2-1; D is unresolved. Looked up from germline, CDR1 is SGHRS and CDR2 is YFSETQ. V was clipped by 0 bases and J by 4 bases, with 11 bases between them. The CDR3 has 15 residues. CDR3 residues: CASSLGKGLYNEQFF. The CDR3 DNA reads as TGCGCCAGCAGCTTGGGAAAGGGCCTATACAATGAGCAGTTCTTC.

This clonotype was picked up a small number of times. The chain employs TRBV25-1 and TRBJ2-7; D remains unclear. V was clipped by 1 base and J by 1 base, with 5 bases between them. The CDR3 is 13 amino acids. In germline, CDR1 is MGHDK, CDR2 SYGVNS. In DNA form, the CDR3 reads TGTGCCAGCAGTGAATTTGCATCCTACGAGCAGTACTTC. This sequence encodes CASSEFASYEQYF.

The chain recombines TRBV29-1 with TRBJ1-2; D might be TRBD1 (6 bases). Germline V gene lookup returns CDR1 SQVTM and CDR2 ANQGSEA. V shed 5 bases and J shed 2 bases, with 12 bases lying between them. The CDR3 covers 13 residues. The chain's CDR3 is CSVYWTENYGYTF. CDR3 nucleotide sequence: TGCAGCGTTTATTGGACAGAGAACTATGGCTACACCTTC.

This clonotype has a handful of counts. The chain couples TRBV5-1 to TRBJ2-7; 11 bases line up with TRBD2. In germline, CDR1 is SGHRS, CDR2 YFSETQ. This CDR3 has 19 residues. J lost 2 bases, V lost 0 bases, and 13 bases had no gene match. CDR3 coding DNA: TGCGCCAGCAGCTTGGAAACCTCCGGGACTAGCGGAGAGACCTACGAGCAGTACTTC. It translates to CASSLETSGTSGETYEQYF.

V usage is TRBV12-3 or TRBV12-4 and J usage is TRBJ2-7; 9 bases are shared with TRBD2. V was pared by 5 bases and J by 2 bases, with 4 bases of the junction left unmatched. The CDR3 loop spans 14 amino acids. Here the CDR3 DNA reads TGTGCCAGCAGTGCGGGACTAGCTGCCTACGAGCAGTACTTC. Amino acid sequence: CASSAGLAAYEQYF.

The chain is built from TRBV5-1 and TRBJ2-7; weak D call: TRBD1 (6 bases). The CDR3 is made up of 14 amino acids. V lost 6 bases, J lost 0 bases, and 13 bases lay in between. Germline CDR1 SGHRS, CDR2 YFSETQ. In DNA, the CDR3 is TGCGCCAGCACCAAGGACAGCAGCTCCTACGAGCAGTACTTC. Residues: CASTKDSSSYEQYF.

The rearrangement joins TRBV5-1 to TRBJ2-3; D gene ambiguous. CDR1 and CDR2 from the germline V gene are SGHRS and YFSETQ. There are 16 residues in the CDR3. Trimming left V 4 bases short and J 4 bases short, with 19 bases between. This CDR3 is CASSSWAPAFADTQYF. For the CDR3, the DNA is TGCGCCAGCAGCAGCTGGGCCCCGGCCTTCGCAGATACGCAGTATTTT.

Only a few counts were recorded for this clonotype. The chain links TRBV7-8 to TRBJ2-1, with D hard to call. The germline CDR1 and CDR2 sequences are SGHVS and FQNEAQ. Trimming cost V 5 bases and J 0 bases, with 14 bases left between them. The CDR3 is made up of 16 amino acids. In DNA, the CDR3 is TGTGCCAGCAGCACTAAGGGCCTCTACTCCTACAATGAGCAGTTCTTC. This translates into CASSTKGLYSYNEQFF.